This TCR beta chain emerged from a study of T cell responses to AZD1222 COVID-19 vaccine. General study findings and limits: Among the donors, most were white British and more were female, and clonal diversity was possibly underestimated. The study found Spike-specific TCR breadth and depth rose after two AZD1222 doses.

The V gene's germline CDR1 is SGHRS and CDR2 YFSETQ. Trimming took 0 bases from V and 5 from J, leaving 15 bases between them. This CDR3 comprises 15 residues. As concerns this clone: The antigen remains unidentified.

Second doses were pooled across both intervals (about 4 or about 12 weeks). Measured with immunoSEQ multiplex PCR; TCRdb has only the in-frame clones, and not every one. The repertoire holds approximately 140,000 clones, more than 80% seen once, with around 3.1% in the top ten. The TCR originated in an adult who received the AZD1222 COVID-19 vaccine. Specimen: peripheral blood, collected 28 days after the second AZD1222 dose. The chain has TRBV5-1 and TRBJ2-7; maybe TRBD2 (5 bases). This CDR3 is CASSLAPTRPDEQYF. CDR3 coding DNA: TGCGCCAGCAGCTTGGCCCCTACTAGGCCCGACGAGCAGTACTTC.